This T cell receptor (beta chain) was profiled in a study of OX40 agonist ivuxolimab in advanced cancers. General observations from the study: In CD8+ T cells, expanded clones were on average more numerous than in CD4+.

Libraries were prepared by immunoSEQ multiplex PCR; TCRdb keeps only in-frame clonotypes and omits some of them. This table has 85,000 to 130,000 clones, over 75% appearing once. V was trimmed by 2 bases and J by 6 bases, leaving 8 bases between them. Germline lookup yields CDR1 LGHNA and CDR2 YSLEER. This CDR3 has 12 amino acids. Concerning this clone: Its antigen is undetermined.

The rearrangement joins TRBV4-3 to TRBJ2-7; D is possibly TRBD1 (5 bases). The clonotype originates from an adult with an advanced solid tumor such as melanoma, head and neck, liver or kidney cancer. The sequences come from CD4+ or CD8+ T cells sorted from blood, collected in a trial of the OX40 agonist ivuxolimab. The CDR3 sequence: CASSQRGSEQYF. The CDR3 bases are TGCGCCAGCAGCCAAAGGGGTTCCGAGCAGTACTTC.